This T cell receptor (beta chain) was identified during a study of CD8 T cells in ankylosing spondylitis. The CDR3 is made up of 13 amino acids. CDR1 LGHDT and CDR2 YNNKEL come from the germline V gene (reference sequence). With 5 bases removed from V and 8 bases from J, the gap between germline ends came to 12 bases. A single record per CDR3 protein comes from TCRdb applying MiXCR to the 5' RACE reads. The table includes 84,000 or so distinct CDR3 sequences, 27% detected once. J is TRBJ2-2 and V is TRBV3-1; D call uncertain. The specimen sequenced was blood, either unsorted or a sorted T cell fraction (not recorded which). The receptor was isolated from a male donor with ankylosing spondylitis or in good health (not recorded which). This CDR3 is CASSSQRTGELFF. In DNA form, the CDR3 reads TGTGCCAGCAGCTCTCAACGAACTGGGGAGCTGTTTTTT.